This T cell receptor beta chain was documented in a study of T cell changes during pregnancy in multiple sclerosis. Clones were sequenced by immunoSEQ multiplex PCR, and TCRdb holds only the in-frame ones, with some missing. The sample has about 50,000 clones, roughly 95% seen once; the top ten hold around 0.3%. Unmatched junction bases numbered 8, after V lost 6 bases and J lost 1 base. The CDR3 contains 16 residues. Per the germline V gene, CDR1 is LNHNV and CDR2 is YYDKDF (reference sequence). This sequence joins TRBV15 and TRBJ2-2, with 7 nucleotides matching TRBD2. The material sequenced was CD4+ T cells from peripheral blood mononuclear cells, taken in the third trimester of pregnancy. This TCR derives from a female donor with multiple sclerosis, enrolled in a pregnancy study. The CDR3 sequence is CATRGLLAMNTGELFF. In DNA, the CDR3 is TGTGCCACCAGGGGCTTACTAGCGATGAACACCGGGGAGCTGTTTTTT.